The 30 T cell receptor beta chains listed next were all sequenced from one sample in a study of early T cells in non-severe SARS-CoV-2 infection. TCRdb ran MiXCR on the 5' RACE reads and lists one entry per CDR3 protein. The sample yields about 39,000 distinct CDR3 sequences, approximately 4.8% seen once. Sequenced input: whole blood. The receptors stem from an adult who was a healthcare worker with PCR-confirmed SARS-CoV-2 infection or an uninfected control (not recorded which).

This clonotype has just a few counts. This rearrangement joins TRBV2 to TRBJ1-2; 7 bases fit TRBD1. The CDR3 extends over 12 amino acids. Trimming at V came to 7 bases and at J to 6 bases, leaving 5 bases not matched to a gene. Germline CDR1 and CDR2: SNHLY and FYNNEI. CDR3 nucleotides: TGTGCCAGCACATTCGGACAGGATGGCTACACCTTC. It codes for CASTFGQDGYTF.

This clonotype was counted at least ten times. The chain joins TRBV5-1 to TRBJ2-1; the match to TRBD2 covers 10 bases. Germline V gives CDR1 SGHRS, CDR2 YFSETQ. J gave up 7 bases and V 0 bases, and 7 bases lay outside the gene matches. CDR3 size: 16 residues. The CDR3 DNA reads as TGCGCCAGCAGCTTGGCGTCTAGCGGGGGAAAGAATGAGCAGTTCTTC. This encodes CASSLASSGGKNEQFF.

This clonotype was detected many times. The chain uses TRBV10-3 and TRBJ2-3, with TRBD1 matching 7 bases. The V gene end was trimmed by 6 bases and the J gene end by 1 base; junction bases not matched to a gene: 4. Looked up from germline, CDR1 is ENHRY and CDR2 is SYGVKD. The CDR3 loop spans 14 amino acids. The CDR3 is CAISGQEGTDTQYF. CDR3 sequence (DNA): TGTGCCATCAGCGGACAGGAGGGCACAGATACGCAGTATTTT.

This clonotype was picked up many times. This chain joins TRBV6-2 or TRBV6-3 and TRBJ1-5; D is ambiguous. The CDR3 contains 18 residues. Germline V gene lookup returns CDR1 MNHEY and CDR2 SVGEGT. Trimming took 6 bases from V and 2 from J, leaving 23 bases between them. The CDR3 protein is CASRHGSGQLGGNQPQHF. CDR3 DNA: TGTGCCAGCAGGCATGGATCCGGGCAACTGGGCGGCAATCAGCCCCAGCATTTT.

This clonotype was counted at least ten times. The chain joins TRBV28 to TRBJ2-7; maybe TRBD1 (6 bases). The CDR3 loop spans 14 amino acids. CDR1 and CDR2 (germline): MDHEN, SYDVKM. Trimming removed 6 bases from V and 5 bases from J, with 17 bases in between. The CDR3 nucleotides are TGTGCCAGCAGCCCCGACAGGACGGTGAACGAGCAGTACTTC. Translation: CASSPDRTVNEQYF.

In this sample, this clonotype turned up many times. The chain combines TRBV11-2 with TRBJ1-4; tentatively, D is TRBD1 (5 bases). The CDR3 is made up of 15 amino acids. Germline V gene data show CDR1 as SGHAT and CDR2 as FQNNGV. Trimming removed 0 bases from V and 8 bases from J, with 13 bases in between. CDR3 sequence: CASSLDSRGGEKLFF. CDR3 bases: TGTGCCAGCAGCTTAGATTCGCGGGGGGGAGAAAAACTGTTTTTT.

This clonotype was detected a few times. The chain recombines TRBV20-1 with TRBJ2-1; D is ambiguous. Trimming cost V 3 bases and J 8 bases, with 11 bases left between them. Germline CDR1 reads DFQATT; CDR2 reads SNEGSKA (reference sequence). CDR3 length equals 12 residues. The CDR3 reads CSASPLRDEQFF. DNA for the CDR3: TGCAGTGCTAGTCCCCTCCGCGATGAGCAGTTCTTC.

This clonotype was found a few times. J is TRBJ1-2 and V is TRBV5-1; 9 positions agree with TRBD1. The germline CDR1 and CDR2 sequences are SGHRS and YFSETQ. The CDR3 loop spans 15 amino acids. V shed 0 bases and J 4 bases; nucleotides not matched to a gene: 4. CDR3 nucleotides: TGCGCCAGCAGCTTGGGGCAGACAGGGGGCTATGGCTACACCTTC. Its protein product is CASSLGQTGGYGYTF.

This clonotype was recorded at least ten times. The chain joins TRBV11-2 to TRBJ2-7, with 8 bases that match TRBD1. With 6 bases clipped from V and 5 bases from J, the junction kept 12 bases outside the gene matches. CDR3 length: 15 residues. Germline assignment: CDR1 SGHAT and CDR2 FQNNGV. This CDR3 is CASRRDRQDWDEQYF. Written as DNA, the CDR3 is TGTGCCAGCAGGAGGGACAGGCAAGATTGGGACGAGCAGTACTTC.

This clonotype was seen ten or more times. This chain uses TRBV5-1 with TRBJ2-1; 10 positions match TRBD2. The V and J ends lost 4 bases and 4 bases, in that order; junction bases with no gene match: 8. The CDR3 has 16 residues. Per germline, CDR1 SGHRS and CDR2 YFSETQ. This chain's CDR3 is CASSPITSGKYNEQFF. The DNA of the CDR3 is TGCGCCAGCAGCCCCATTACTAGCGGGAAATACAATGAGCAGTTCTTC. Full variable domain (remainder filled in from reference TRBV5-1 and TRBJ2-1): KAGVTQTPRYLIKTRGQQVTLSCSPISGHRSVSWYQQTPGQGLQFLFEYFSETQRNKGNFPGRFSGRQFSNSRSEMNVSTLELGDSALYLCASSPITSGKYNEQFFGPGTRLTVL.

In this sample, this clonotype turned up a few times. This chain uses TRBV11-2 with TRBJ1-3; D gene uncertain. Germline values: CDR1 SGHAT, CDR2 FQNNGV. Trimming cost V 1 base and J 0 bases, with 7 bases left between them. This CDR3 comprises 15 residues. CDR3 in DNA: TGTGCCAGCAGCTTAGGCAGGAGCTCTGGAAACACCATATATTTT. Its translation is CASSLGRSSGNTIYF. Full variable domain (remainder filled in from reference TRBV11-2 and TRBJ1-3): EAGVAQSPRYKIIEKRQSVAFWCNPISGHATLYWYQQILGQGPKLLIQFQNNGVVDDSQLPKDRFSAERLKGVDSTLKIQPAKLEDSAVYLCASSLGRSSGNTIYFGEGSWLTVV.

The chain recombines TRBV19 with TRBJ2-5, with D uncertain. Germline V lookup: CDR1 LNHDA, CDR2 SQIVND (reference sequence). Trimming shortened V by 4 bases and J by 2 bases, and 5 bases separated the two germline ends. The CDR3 runs to 12 residues. CDR3: CASSSKQETQYF. CDR3 in DNA: TGTGCCAGTAGTAGTAAGCAAGAGACCCAGTACTTC.

The chain has TRBV5-6 and TRBJ2-3; 8 positions agree with TRBD1. V was clipped by 3 bases and J by 3 bases; unmatched bases: 9. The length of the CDR3 is 16 residues. CDR1 is SGHDT, CDR2 YYEEEE, per germline. The CDR3 protein is CASSSKPGGWTDTQYF. The CDR3 bases are TGTGCCAGCAGCTCCAAACCAGGGGGCTGGACAGATACGCAGTATTTT.

This clonotype has more than one count but fewer than ten. This chain connects TRBV12-5 to TRBJ2-7; the D gene is possibly TRBD2 (6 bases). Germline-derived CDR1 and CDR2 are LGHNT and FRNRAP. This CDR3 is built from 15 residues. V dropped 5 bases and J dropped 4 bases, with 18 bases sitting between them. CDR3 sequence (DNA): TGTGCTAGTGGTCGGGGACTCCCGCCCCAGTACGAGCAGTACTTC. It yields the protein CASGRGLPPQYEQYF.

This chain links TRBV20-1 with TRBJ2-1, with TRBD2 matching over 13 bases. The CDR3 extends over 19 amino acids. Germline V gene sequence: CDR1 DFQATT, CDR2 SNEGSKA (reference sequence). Trimming took 2 bases from V and 0 from J; bases not matched to a gene: 10. DNA for the CDR3: TGCAGTGCTAGAAGCTGGACTAGCGGGAGACCGAGCTCCTACAATGAGCAGTTCTTC. This gives the protein CSARSWTSGRPSSYNEQFF.

This clonotype was counted ten times or more. This rearrangement joins TRBV5-1 to TRBJ2-7, with D possibly being TRBD1 (6 bases). Germline V CDR1 and CDR2: SGHRS, YFSETQ. Trimming stripped 2 bases from V and 2 bases from J, with 11 bases between. This CDR3 is built from 14 residues. CDR3 bases: TGCGCCAGCAGCTTAACACAGGGTGCCTACGAGCAGTACTTC. It is translated as CASSLTQGAYEQYF.

There are many counts of this clonotype. V is TRBV19 and J is TRBJ1-5, with D perhaps TRBD1 (5 bases). In germline, CDR1 is LNHDA, CDR2 SQIVND (reference sequence). This CDR3 region has 13 residues. The V end lost 7 bases, the J end lost 3 bases, and 10 bases lay between the germline ends. DNA of the CDR3: TGTGCCAGTACCCAGGGTAACAATCAGCCCCAGCATTTT. Encoded protein: CASTQGNNQPQHF.

V usage is TRBV5-1 and J usage is TRBJ2-7, with 9 bases lining up with TRBD1. This CDR3 has 15 amino acids. After removal of 0 bases from V and 2 bases from J, the junction contained 3 bases not matched to a gene. Germline CDR1 reads SGHRS; CDR2 reads YFSETQ. CDR3 sequence reads: CASSLEGTGPYEQYF. CDR3 nucleotides: TGCGCCAGCAGCTTGGAGGGGACAGGGCCCTACGAGCAGTACTTC. The complete variable domain, with remaining parts taken from reference TRBV5-1 and TRBJ2-7, reads KAGVTQTPRYLIKTRGQQVTLSCSPISGHRSVSWYQQTPGQGLQFLFEYFSETQRNKGNFPGRFSGRQFSNSRSEMNVSTLELGDSALYLCASSLEGTGPYEQYFGPGTRLTVT.

This chain joins TRBV12-3 or TRBV12-4 and TRBJ2-5; 8 bases agree with TRBD2. The J segment lost 5 bases and the V segment lost 6 bases, leaving 8 bases of the junction unmatched. The CDR3 runs to 14 residues. The CDR3 coding sequence is TGTGCCAGCAGCCTTCGGGGGGGCTGGGAGACCCAGTACTTC. It specifies CASSLRGGWETQYF.

This clonotype occurred many times. The chain is built from TRBV23-1 and TRBJ2-5, with TRBD1 matching 7 bases. TRBV23-1 is flagged as an ORF with uncertain function. The length of the CDR3 is 15 residues. V trimming: 7 bases; J trimming: 6 bases; junction bases outside the gene matches: 14. The CDR3 region is CASIPGTDFRKTQYF. CDR3 DNA sequence: TGCGCCAGCATCCCTGGGACAGACTTCAGGAAGACCCAGTACTTC.

This clonotype showed up many times. The chain combines TRBV7-2 with TRBJ2-1; no clear D. The CDR3 sequence is 14 residues long. Trimming cost V 4 bases and J 3 bases, with 10 bases left between them. Germline loops: CDR1 SGHTA, CDR2 FQGNSA. The CDR3 nucleotides read TGTGCCAGCAGCTCCCGGAGTGGCTACAATGAGCAGTTCTTC. Residues: CASSSRSGYNEQFF.

This clonotype was recorded a few times. The chain recombines TRBV7-2 with TRBJ2-2; the D gene is possibly TRBD2 (6 bases). Germline loops: CDR1 SGHTA, CDR2 FQGNSA. V was pared by 1 base and J by 9 bases, with 15 bases between. The CDR3 has 15 residues. CDR3 protein: CASSLDGGLARELFF. Here the CDR3 DNA reads TGTGCCAGCAGCTTAGACGGGGGACTCGCAAGGGAGCTGTTTTTT.

This clonotype showed up many times. The V gene is TRBV7-2, the J gene TRBJ2-5, with TRBD2 identical over 10 bases. V lost 2 bases to trimming and J lost 4 bases; unmatched junction nucleotides: 10. The CDR3 is 17 amino acids. CDR1 is SGHTA, CDR2 FQGNSA, per germline. This chain's CDR3 is CASSLSKAGGARETQYF. CDR3 DNA: TGTGCCAGCAGCTTATCTAAAGCGGGGGGGGCAAGAGAGACCCAGTACTTC.

V and J are TRBV24-1 and TRBJ2-3; 12 bases fit TRBD1. This CDR3 comprises 15 residues. With V trimmed by 11 bases and J by 5 bases, 10 bases remained unmatched. Germline V gene lookup returns CDR1 KGHDR and CDR2 SFDVKD. Here the CDR3 DNA reads TGTGCCATCTCGTCCGGGACAGGGGGCATAGATACGCAGTATTTT. Its protein is CAISSGTGGIDTQYF.

In its sample, this clonotype was seen many times. This chain connects TRBV5-4 to TRBJ2-5, with D uncertain. The V gene lost 5 bases and the J gene lost 5 bases, with 19 bases spanning the gap. Germline loops: CDR1 SGHNT, CDR2 YYREEE (reference sequence). The CDR3 extends over 15 amino acids. The CDR3 reads CASSVWAGALETQYF. The CDR3, as DNA: TGTGCCAGCAGTGTATGGGCAGGCGCCTTGGAGACCCAGTACTTC.

This clonotype was detected a few times. This sequence joins TRBV18 and TRBJ1-3; 8 bases map to TRBD1. CDR1 and CDR2 (germline): KGHSH, LQKENI. The CDR3 is 15 residues long. V shed 3 bases, J shed 4 bases, and the junction held 5 bases outside the gene matches. The CDR3 sequence: CASSPGRGLGNTIYF. CDR3 bases: TGTGCCAGCTCACCGGGCAGGGGGCTCGGAAACACCATATATTTT.

This clonotype has only a few counts. The genes are TRBV7-2 and TRBJ1-2; D remains unclear. Germline assignment: CDR1 SGHTA and CDR2 FQGNSA. Trimming removed 5 bases at V and 8 bases at J, with 9 bases between. CDR3 size: 11 residues. This CDR3 is CASSPQEGYTF. The CDR3 DNA is TGTGCCAGCAGCCCCCAGGAAGGCTACACCTTC.

This clonotype was seen at least ten times. The CDR3 sequence: CASSLTSLAGGATGELFF. The CDR3 DNA reads TGTGCCAGCAGCTTAACGTCACTAGCGGGAGGAGCTACCGGGGAGCTGTTTTTT. J is TRBJ2-2 and V is TRBV11-2; TRBD2 matches 12 bases. Losses at the gene ends were 2 bases for V and 5 bases for J; bases not matched to a gene: 9. Germline CDR1 reads SGHAT; CDR2 reads FQNNGV. The CDR3 spans 18 residues.

This clonotype has a count of ten or more. The chain has TRBV2 and TRBJ2-5; D is undetermined. Between the trimmed V and J ends, which lost 3 bases and 6 bases, there was a span of 20 bases. This CDR3 spans 16 amino acids. Germline-derived CDR1 and CDR2 are SNHLY and FYNNEI. The CDR3 reads CASSDLQSVWAKTQYF. The CDR3 DNA sequence: TGTGCCAGCAGTGACTTGCAATCGGTTTGGGCGAAGACCCAGTACTTC.

CDR3 sequence reads: CASSSRSGGSDTQYF. The CDR3, as DNA: TGTGCCAGCAGCTCTAGGAGCGGCGGGTCAGATACGCAGTATTTT. The rearrangement joins TRBV11-2 to TRBJ2-3; D is possibly TRBD2 (5 bases). This CDR3 comprises 15 residues. Trimming stripped 4 bases from V and 4 bases from J, with 15 bases between. CDR1 is SGHAT, CDR2 FQNNGV, per germline.